The sample holds many counts of the clone carrying this T cell receptor (beta chain). Amplified TCR beta CDR3 regions derived from RNA transcripts. The study used the HTBI primer set for a first-round RT-PCR of the TCR CDR3. MiXCR was run by TCRdb on the multiplex PCR reads, yielding one entry per CDR3 protein. The sample contains around 600,000 distinct CDR3 sequences, just under 45% of which appear only once. This entry comes from a study of T cells in Graves' hyperthyroidism and ophthalmopathy. Reasons for excluding patients were uncontrolled infection, other autoimmune disease, pregnancy or lactation. The CDR3 spans 17 residues. Germline V gene data show CDR1 as SGHVS and CDR2 as FQNEAQ. J gave up 0 bases and V 0 bases, and 0 bases lay outside the gene matches.

This chain connects TRBV7-8 to TRBJ1-6, with 9 bases lining up with TRBD1. Material: peripheral blood or thyroid tissue (not recorded which). This sequence originates from an adult man with Graves' disease, either hyperthyroidism or ophthalmopathy (not recorded which). The CDR3 spells CASSLAGQGSYNSPLHF. The DNA of the CDR3 is TGTGCCAGCAGCTTAGCGGGACAGGGCTCCTATAATTCACCCCTCCACTTT.